This is a list of T cell receptor beta chains from one sample in a study of OX40 agonist ivuxolimab in advanced cancers. Using immunoSEQ multiplex PCR, the repertoire was profiled, and TCRdb retains in-frame clones only, with some absent. The repertoire holds roughly 70,000 clones, with about 86% as singletons. This specimen consisted of CD4+ or CD8+ T cells sorted from blood, obtained in a trial of the OX40 agonist ivuxolimab. The origin of the receptors is an adult with an advanced solid tumor such as melanoma, head and neck, liver or kidney cancer. Each CDR3 is given with its conserved first and last residue. The D gene is left open where the match is weak. Size is stated for part of the rows, as once, few or many counts, or as a class when the clone is expanded.

d_gene	v_gene	j_gene	abundance	len	CDR3aa	CDR3nt
-	TRBV10-3	TRBJ2-7	once	14	CAISPGQRAYEQYF	TGTGCCATCAGTCCGGGACAAAGAGCCTACGAGCAGTACTTC
-	TRBV27	TRBJ1-2	once	14	CASSLEWGAPGYTF	TGTGCCAGCAGTTTAGAATGGGGGGCGCCTGGCTACACCTTC
TRBD1	TRBV6-5	TRBJ2-5	once	15	CASSYEGAVRETQYF	TGTGCCAGCAGTTACGAGGGGGCCGTTAGGGAGACCCAGTACTTC
-	TRBV19	TRBJ1-4	-	14	CASSIEGVGEKLFF	TGTGCCAGTAGTATTGAGGGGGTTGGTGAAAAACTGTTTTTT
-	TRBV15	TRBJ1-2	-	13	CATSDRRTYGYTF	TGTGCCACCAGTGACAGGAGGACCTATGGCTACACCTTC
-	TRBV30	TRBJ2-3	-	15	CACPRTGFHADTQYF	TGTGCCTGCCCTCGGACGGGATTTCACGCGGATACGCAGTATTTT
TRBD1	TRBV2	TRBJ1-1	-	14	CASSPGQGKTEAFF	TGTGCCAGCAGCCCAGGACAGGGGAAAACTGAAGCTTTCTTT
TRBD1	TRBV10-2	TRBJ2-1	-	15	CASSPTGDSYNEQFF	TGCGCCAGCAGTCCGACAGGGGACTCCTACAATGAGCAGTTCTTC
-	TRBV2	TRBJ2-5	-	12	CASRLNQETQYF	TGTGCCAGCAGACTAAATCAAGAGACCCAGTACTTC
-	TRBV6-1	TRBJ1-2	many	13	CASRLDSNYGYTF	TGTGCCAGCAGACTGGACAGTAACTATGGCTACACCTTC
TRBD1	TRBV4-3	TRBJ2-2	-	15	CASSRDSFIGGELFF	TGCGCCAGCAGCCGGGACAGTTTTATCGGCGGGGAGCTGTTTTTT
TRBD2	TRBV18	TRBJ2-7	-	15	CASSYGTSDSYEQYF	TGTGCCAGCTCATATGGGACTAGCGACTCCTACGAGCAGTACTTC
-	TRBV19	TRBJ1-1	-	14	CASRPQGLNTEAFF	TGTGCCAGTAGACCACAGGGTCTGAACACTGAAGCTTTCTTT
-	TRBV7-3	TRBJ1-6	-	15	CASSLSPNSGSPLHF	TGTGCCAGCAGCTTATCGCCAAATTCTGGTTCACCCCTCCACTTT
-	TRBV11-2	TRBJ2-5	-	14	CASSLTGYQETQYF	TGTGCCAGCAGCCTAACAGGGTACCAAGAGACCCAGTACTTC
-	TRBV20-1	TRBJ2-1	-	11	CSARGYNEQFF	TGCAGTGCTAGGGGCTACAATGAGCAGTTCTTC
-	TRBV20-1	TRBJ1-1	few	11	CSTRGNTEAFF	TGCAGTACCAGGGGGAACACTGAAGCTTTCTTT
-	TRBV29-1	TRBJ2-6	-	14	CSVEEGSGANVLTF	TGCAGCGTTGAGGAGGGCTCTGGGGCCAACGTCCTGACTTTC
TRBD1	TRBV7-2	TRBJ1-2	-	15	CASSLTDRQVNGYTF	TGTGCCAGCAGCTTAACGGACAGGCAGGTTAATGGCTACACCTTC
-	TRBV7-9	TRBJ2-3	-	13	CASSLGFADTQYF	TGTGCCAGCAGCTTAGGGTTCGCAGATACGCAGTATTTT
TRBD1	TRBV5-1	TRBJ1-2	-	15	CASSPETGGAYGYTF	TGCGCCAGCAGCCCGGAGACAGGGGGCGCCTATGGCTACACCTTC
TRBD1	TRBV7-2	TRBJ1-2	-	14	CASTFLDRAYGYTF	TGTGCCAGCACCTTCTTAGACAGGGCTTATGGCTACACCTTC
-	TRBV18	TRBJ1-4	-	16	CASSRSRQALNEKLFF	TGTGCCAGCTCACGGTCCCGGCAGGCCCTTAATGAAAAACTGTTTTTT
-	TRBV5-1	TRBJ1-1	-	13	CASSPSGNTEAFF	TGCGCCAGCAGCCCTTCGGGGAACACTGAAGCTTTCTTT
-	TRBV7-9	TRBJ1-3	-	15	CASHDTGISGNTIYF	TGTGCCAGCCATGATACCGGGATCTCTGGAAACACCATATATTTT
-	TRBV11-2	TRBJ2-5	-	14	CASSLNVQKETQYF	TGTGCCAGCAGCTTAAACGTCCAGAAGGAGACCCAGTACTTC
-	TRBV11-2	TRBJ1-2	-	15	CASSLGGSLLYGYTF	TGTGCCAGCAGCTTAGGTGGGAGCCTACTCTATGGCTACACCTTC